A selection of T cell receptor beta chains follows, all from one sample in a study of cytomegalovirus exposure and HLA in healthy donors. TCRdb's copy holds only in-frame clones and misses some; the assay was immunoSEQ multiplex PCR. The table shows fewer than 120,000 clones, with roughly 89% occurring only once. What was sequenced was PBMCs. The source of these receptors is a woman between 18 and 30 years old in good health and CMV-seronegative. Both conserved end residues are part of each CDR3. The D gene is left open where the match is weak. Clone size is shown for a subset of rows, as once, few, many or a class of expanded clone.

>-|-|TRBV11-2|TRBJ2-5
CASNSLRETQYF
TGTGCCAGCAACTCCCTTCGAGAGACCCAGTACTTC
>many|-|TRBV6-6|TRBJ1-3
CASKQGTNGNTIYF
TGTGCCAGCAAGCAGGGGACGAACGGAAACACCATATATTTT
>-|-|TRBV7-2|TRBJ1-1
CASSSHSLAEAFF
TGTGCCAGCAGCTCACATTCGTTGGCTGAAGCTTTCTTT
>once|-|TRBV5-1|TRBJ2-4
CASSLVGIQYF
TGCGCCAGCAGCCTAGTAGGCATTCAGTACTTC
>once|TRBD1|TRBV19|TRBJ1-5
CASSTRQGATGQPQHF
TGTGCCAGTAGTACCCGACAGGGGGCCACAGGTCAGCCCCAGCATTTT
>-|TRBD2|TRBV18|TRBJ2-3
CASSPKLAGIFTDTQYF
TGTGCCAGCTCACCAAAGCTAGCGGGAATTTTCACAGATACGCAGTATTTT
>-|-|TRBV12-1|TRBJ1-5
CASSFEGVCPFWQPQHF
TGTGCCAGCAGCTTTGAAGGAGTTTGCCCTTTTTGGCAGCCCCAGCATTTT
>-|TRBD1|TRBV5-1|TRBJ1-5
CASSLIPGQGMNQPQHF
TGCGCCAGCAGCCTAATTCCGGGACAGGGAATGAATCAGCCCCAGCATTTT
>-|-|TRBV2|TRBJ2-1
CASPGLLVSSYNEQFF
TGTGCCAGCCCGGGTTTATTGGTCTCCTCCTACAATGAGCAGTTCTTC
>-|TRBD1|TRBV19|TRBJ1-2
CASSTIQGVGYTF
TGTGCCAGTAGTACCATACAGGGGGTCGGCTACACCTTC
>-|-|TRBV27|TRBJ1-5
CASRSDSWSNQPQHF
TGTGCCAGCAGATCGGACTCCTGGAGCAATCAGCCCCAGCATTTT
>-|-|TRBV7-9|TRBJ2-3
CASSLKPPNTDTQYF
TGTGCCAGCAGCCTAAAGCCTCCAAACACAGATACGCAGTATTTT
>-|-|TRBV7-9|TRBJ2-1
CASSLVLLASISYNEQFF
TGTGCCAGCAGCTTAGTCCTGCTAGCTAGCATTTCCTACAATGAGCAGTTCTTC
>-|-|TRBV4-2|TRBJ2-7
CASSLDRESSYEQYF
TGTGCCAGCAGCCTGGACAGAGAGAGCTCCTACGAGCAGTACTTC
>-|TRBD1|TRBV10-2|TRBJ1-1
CATSGGYTEAFF
TGCGCCACCTCAGGGGGCTACACTGAAGCTTTCTTT
>-|-|TRBV30|TRBJ2-3
CAWSGLATTDTQYF
TGTGCCTGGAGCGGACTCGCGACTACAGATACGCAGTATTTT
>-|-|TRBV18|TRBJ1-1
CASSPQDRNTEAFF
TGTGCCAGCTCACCACAGGACAGGAACACTGAAGCTTTCTTT
>-|-|TRBV5-6|TRBJ2-3
CASMDTGTDTQYF
TGTGCCAGCATGGACACCGGCACAGATACGCAGTATTTT
>-|TRBD1|TRBV5-1|TRBJ2-7
CASSLQGVSEQYF
TGCGCCAGCAGCTTGCAGGGGGTTAGCGAGCAGTACTTC
>-|TRBD2|TRBV9|TRBJ2-3
CASSGRTGGGGTDTQYF
TGTGCCAGCAGCGGCCGGACGGGGGGAGGAGGCACAGATACGCAGTATTTT
>once|TRBD1|TRBV14|TRBJ2-7
CASSTGTGGGYEQYF
TGTGCCAGCAGCACCGGGACAGGAGGGGGTTACGAGCAGTACTTC
>-|-|TRBV5-1|TRBJ2-1
CASSLGGQNGEQFF
TGCGCCAGCAGCCTGGGAGGCCAGAACGGCGAGCAGTTCTTC
>-|-|TRBV11-3|TRBJ1-5
CASSLAPDSYSNQPQHF
TGTGCCAGCAGCTTAGCCCCGGACAGTTATAGCAATCAGCCCCAGCATTTT
>-|-|TRBV28|TRBJ2-7
CASSQRGNEQYF
TGTGCCAGCAGTCAAAGGGGTAACGAGCAGTACTTC
>-|-|TRBV21-1|TRBJ1-1
CASSKVTGTNTEAFF
TGTGCCAGCAGCAAAGTGACAGGCACCAACACTGAAGCTTTCTTT
>once|TRBD2|TRBV10-2|TRBJ2-5
CASSEGRGGQETQYF
TGCGCCAGCAGTGAGGGGCGGGGGGGACAAGAGACCCAGTACTTC
>-|-|TRBV18|TRBJ2-3
CASSARELEAYF
TGTGCCAGCTCAGCACGTGAGCTGGAGGCGTATTTT
>-|TRBD1|TRBV9|TRBJ1-5
CASSGQGSNQPQHF
TGTGCCAGCAGCGGACAGGGTAGCAATCAGCCCCAGCATTTT